This TCR beta chain was retrieved from a study of metastatic and nonmetastatic thyroid tumors. For the study at large: Malignant thyroid and benign thyroid patients provided blood and tumor or nodule tissue whose repertoires were compared.

This clone showed up just a few times. Its antigen is undetermined. Original methodology: Building a distant-metastasis classifier for papillary thyroid cancer drew on CDR3 differences across clinicopathological groups. TCRdb recomputed clones from the PCR reads via MiXCR. TCRdb's processing, not the authors', yielded these V and J calls. Among about 20,000 clones listed, 34% were seen once. Per the germline V gene, CDR1 is MNHNS and CDR2 is SASEGT. The CDR3 consists of 11 residues. V lost 10 bases and J lost 3, with 10 bases in between. Study outcomes and limitations: Benign nodules reportedly had significantly lower TCR beta diversity than malignant thyroid tumors in blood and tumor.

Patients were all untreated before their thyroid surgery. The specimen sequenced was tumor tissue. This sequence originates from a male donor with papillary thyroid cancer or a benign thyroid nodule (not recorded which). Some clones in this sample may be carry-over from other donors' samples. The chain links TRBV6-1 to TRBJ2-7; perhaps TRBD1 as D (6 bases). CDR3 sequence (DNA): TGTGCCACCGCCAGGGGCTACGAGCAGTACTTC. Its translation: CATARGYEQYF.